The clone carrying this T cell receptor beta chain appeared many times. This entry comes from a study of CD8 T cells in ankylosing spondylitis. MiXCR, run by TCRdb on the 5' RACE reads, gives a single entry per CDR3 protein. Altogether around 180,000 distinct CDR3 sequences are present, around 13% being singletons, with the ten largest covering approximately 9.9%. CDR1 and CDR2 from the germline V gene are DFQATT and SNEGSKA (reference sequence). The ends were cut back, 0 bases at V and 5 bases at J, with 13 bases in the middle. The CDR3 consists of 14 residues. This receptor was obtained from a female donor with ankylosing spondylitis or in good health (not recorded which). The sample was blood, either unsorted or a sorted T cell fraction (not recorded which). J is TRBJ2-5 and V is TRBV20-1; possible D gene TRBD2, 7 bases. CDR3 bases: TGCAGTGCTAGAGATGGGGGGGGGCTCGAGACCCAGTACTTC. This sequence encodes CSARDGGGLETQYF.